This T cell receptor beta chain was sequenced for a study of T cell changes during pregnancy in multiple sclerosis. This clone was seen only once. The CDR3 length is 16 residues. The V gene's germline CDR1 is MDHEN and CDR2 SYDVKM. V gave up 8 bases and J gave up 2 bases; unmatched junction bases: 11. The data were produced by immunoSEQ multiplex PCR, yet TCRdb's version contains in-frame clones alone and is incomplete. This table has some 54,000 clones, 93% appearing once. The TCR originated in a female donor with multiple sclerosis, enrolled in a pregnancy study. The input for sequencing was peripheral blood, taken after pregnancy. The chain couples TRBV28 to TRBJ2-5, with TRBD2 matching over 10 bases. The CDR3 coding sequence is TGTGCCAGCTCGCTTATAGCGGGAGGTCCGCAAGAGACCCAGTACTTC. It yields the protein CASSLIAGGPQETQYF. Filled out from reference TRBV28 and TRBJ2-5, the complete variable domain reads DVKVTQSSRYLVKRTGEKVFLECVQDMDHENMFWYRQDPGLGLRLIYFSYDVKMKEKGDIPEGYSVSREKKERFSLILESASTNQTSMYLCASSLIAGGPQETQYFGPGTRLLVL.